This T cell receptor (beta chain) is from a study of regulatory dendritic cells for organ transplantation. Study-wide points: Of resting T cell subsets, memory CD8+ had the most alloreactive clonotypes. Alloreactive memory CD8+ T cell pools varied considerably between individuals.

Germline V lookup: CDR1 SGHNT, CDR2 YENEEA. This CDR3 region has 17 residues. Trimming removed 3 bases at V and 2 bases at J, with 20 bases between. Points on this clone: Its antigen is undetermined.

The data were produced by immunoSEQ multiplex PCR, yet TCRdb's version contains in-frame clones alone and is incomplete. The sample has around 30,000 clones; about 75% are singletons. The sequencing sample was made of memory CD4+ T cells from blood. Subset: CD45RO+ memory T cells. The origin of this receptor is a human donor in good health. V and J are TRBV11-3 and TRBJ2-7; D possibly corresponds to TRBD2 (6 bases). The CDR3, as DNA: TGTGCCAGCAGCTTGGACGGGCGGAGGGAACCGACCTACGAGCAGTACTTC. Translating gives CASSLDGRREPTYEQYF.